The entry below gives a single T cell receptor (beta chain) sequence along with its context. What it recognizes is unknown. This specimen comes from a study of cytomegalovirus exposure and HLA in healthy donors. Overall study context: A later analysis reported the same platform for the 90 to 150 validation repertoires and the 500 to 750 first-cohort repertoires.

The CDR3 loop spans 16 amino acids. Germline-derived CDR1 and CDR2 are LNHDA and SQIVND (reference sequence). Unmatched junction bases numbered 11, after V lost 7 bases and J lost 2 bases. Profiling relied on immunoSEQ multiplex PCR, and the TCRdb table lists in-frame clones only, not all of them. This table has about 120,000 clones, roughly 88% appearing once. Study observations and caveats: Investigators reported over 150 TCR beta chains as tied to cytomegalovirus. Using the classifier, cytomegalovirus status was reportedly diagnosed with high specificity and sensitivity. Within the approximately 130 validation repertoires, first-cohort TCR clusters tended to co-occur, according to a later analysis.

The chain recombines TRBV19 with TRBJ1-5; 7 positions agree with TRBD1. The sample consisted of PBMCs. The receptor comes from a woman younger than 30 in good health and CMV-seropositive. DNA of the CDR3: TGTGCCAGTAATACACTTTCGGGACAGCGCAATCAGCCCCAGCATTTT. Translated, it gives CASNTLSGQRNQPQHF.